This entry concerns a single T cell receptor (beta chain). These data originate in a study of human versus mouse CDR3 diversity and MHC coevolution. The assay was immunoSEQ multiplex PCR, and TCRdb's table has in-frame clones only and misses some. This table holds about 77,000 clones, around 90% found once. Germline-derived CDR1 and CDR2 are MRHNA and SNTAGT. The CDR3 runs to 17 residues. Trimming removed 6 bases from V and 0 bases from J; junction bases left unmatched: 3. The source material was naive CD4+ T cells from blood. Stated subset: CD45RO-negative CD62L-positive naive CD4 T cells. The J gene is TRBJ2-1, the V gene TRBV6-4; 15 positions agree with TRBD2. The TCR comes from a person between 25 and 75 years old in good health. CDR3 sequence (DNA): TGTGCCAGCAGCGGGACTAGCGGGGGGAGCTCCTACAATGAGCAGTTCTTC. Amino acid sequence: CASSGTSGGSSYNEQFF.